The rows below give T cell receptor beta chains drawn from one sample of a study of blood T cell repertoires in COVID-19. Measured with immunoSEQ multiplex PCR; TCRdb has only the in-frame clones, and not every one. The sample gives roughly 200,000 clones, about 88% of which show up once; 2.5% to 3.5% is in the top ten. The source material was peripheral blood. The receptor set was obtained from a woman in her twenties or thirties with active or convalescent COVID-19. CDR3s include the opening cysteine and the closing phenylalanine or tryptophan. The D gene is left open where the match is weak. For some rows the clone size is stated as once, few or many, or as a class when expanded; others skip it.

>15|TRBJ1-6|-|-|TRBV10-3
TGTGCCATCAGTGAGAGGAGTTCCTATAATTCACCCCTCCACTTT
CAISERSSYNSPLHF
>16|TRBJ2-7|-|-|TRBV3-1/TRBV3-2
TGTGCCAGCAGCCAAGATCTTCGGGACAATCCCTACGAGCAGTACTTC
CASSQDLRDNPYEQYF
>14|TRBJ2-1|-|TRBD2|TRBV5-1
TGCGCCAGCTCTAGACTAGCCCTCGTCGATGAGCAGTTCTTC
CASSRLALVDEQFF
>14|TRBJ1-2|-|-|TRBV19
TGTGCCAGTAGTAGGGGCGACAGCCCCTATGGCTACACCTTC
CASSRGDSPYGYTF
>14|TRBJ2-5|-|-|TRBV11-3
TGTGCCAGCAGCCGCCTAGGAGCCCCAGAGACCCAGTACTTC
CASSRLGAPETQYF
>15|TRBJ2-6|-|TRBD1|TRBV19
TGTGCCAGTCGGGAACAGGGGCCAGGGGCCAACGTCCTGACTTTC
CASREQGPGANVLTF
>14|TRBJ1-1|-|-|TRBV5-4
TGTGCCAGCAGCTCCCCCGGGATGGAGACTGAAGCTTTCTTT
CASSSPGMETEAFF
>17|TRBJ2-7|-|TRBD1|TRBV7-2
TGTGCCAGCAGCTCCTACAGGGGGGCCCCGGAACCCTACGAGCAGTACTTC
CASSSYRGAPEPYEQYF
>18|TRBJ1-5|-|-|TRBV7-2
TGTGCCAGCAGCTTAGCCGCTCCGGGCGGGGATAGCAATCAGCCCCAGCATTTT
CASSLAAPGGDSNQPQHF
>16|TRBJ2-3|-|TRBD2|TRBV6-2/TRBV6-3
TGTGCCAGCAGTTACCGGACTAGCGGATCCACAGATACGCAGTATTTT
CASSYRTSGSTDTQYF
>15|TRBJ1-2|-|-|TRBV5-1
TGCGCCAGCAGAGGGGAGAACAGGGTGGTCGATGGCTACACCTTC
CASRGENRVVDGYTF
>14|TRBJ1-6|-|-|TRBV6-6
TGTGCCAGCAGTTACGAGGGGGGGAGGCCACCCCTCCACTTT
CASSYEGGRPPLHF
>15|TRBJ2-1|-|TRBD1|TRBV7-9
TGTGCCAGCAGCACCAGCGGGACAGGGTTGAATGAGCAGTTCTTC
CASSTSGTGLNEQFF
>14|TRBJ1-4|-|TRBD1|TRBV19
TGTGCCAGTAGTGGGGACAGGGTGGGTGAAAAACTGTTTTTT
CASSGDRVGEKLFF
>14|TRBJ1-2|few|-|TRBV9
TGTGCCAGCAGCGCACACAGGGATGGCTATGGCTACACCTTC
CASSAHRDGYGYTF
>16|TRBJ1-4|-|TRBD1|TRBV4-1
TGCGCCAGCAGCCAAGAACACAGGGGGATTGAAGAAAAACTGTTTTTT
CASSQEHRGIEEKLFF
>17|TRBJ2-3|-|TRBD1|TRBV9
TGTGCCAGCAGCGTAGGCCCCTCGACAGGGAAAGCAGATACGCAGTATTTT
CASSVGPSTGKADTQYF
>16|TRBJ2-5|-|TRBD2|TRBV11-2
TGTGCCAGCCGAGCCTCCGTAGCGGGACTAGGGGAGACCCAGTACTTC
CASRASVAGLGETQYF
>15|TRBJ2-7|-|TRBD2|TRBV9
TGTGCCAGCAGCGCGACTAGCCGCGGCTCCTACGAGCAGTACTTC
CASSATSRGSYEQYF
>13|TRBJ1-2|few|TRBD1|TRBV10-2
TGCGCCAGCAGTCAGGGGGAACGGGCTGGCTACACCTTC
CASSQGERAGYTF
>17|TRBJ1-5|-|TRBD1|TRBV13
TGTGCCAGCAGCTCAAAGGCACAGGGGGACGGCAATCAGCCCCAGCATTTT
CASSSKAQGDGNQPQHF
>14|TRBJ1-1|-|-|TRBV9
TGTGCCAGCAGCCCCCCGGTCGGGGACACTGAAGCTTTCTTT
CASSPPVGDTEAFF
>18|TRBJ1-3|-|TRBD1|TRBV28
TGTGCCAGCAGTTTATTCCACCTACGCGACAGGGCTGGAAACACCATATATTTT
CASSLFHLRDRAGNTIYF
>12|TRBJ1-2|-|-|TRBV12-3/TRBV12-4
TGTGCCAGCAGTTTCGACAGATATGGCTACACCTTC
CASSFDRYGYTF
>15|TRBJ1-3|-|-|TRBV6-5
TGTGCCAGCAGTTACACGGGGAGCTCTGGAAACACCATATATTTT
CASSYTGSSGNTIYF
>14|TRBJ2-7|-|-|TRBV4-1
TGCGCCAGCAGCCAAGGCCACAGCACCTACGAGCAGTACTTC
CASSQGHSTYEQYF
>14|TRBJ1-2|-|-|TRBV7-2
TGTGCCAGCAGCTTAGACCGGTTTAACTATGGCTACACCTTC
CASSLDRFNYGYTF
>16|TRBJ1-1|-|-|TRBV18
TGTGCCAGCTCACCTGGGGCTGGCCGACTGAACACTGAAGCTTTCTTT
CASSPGAGRLNTEAFF
>13|TRBJ2-7|-|TRBD2|TRBV7-8
TGTGCCATACGGCGGGGGGACACCTACGAGCAGTACTTC
CAIRRGDTYEQYF
>15|TRBJ1-5|-|TRBD1|TRBV11-2
TGTGCCAGCAGCACCGACAGGGTGGGCAATCAGCCCCAGCATTTT
CASSTDRVGNQPQHF
>15|TRBJ1-6|-|-|TRBV3-1/TRBV3-2
TGTGCCAGCAGCCAAGCCGGGACAAATAATTCACCCCTCCACTTT
CASSQAGTNNSPLHF
>17|TRBJ1-4|once|TRBD1|TRBV5-8
TGTGCCAGCAGCCGCGGGACAGGGGTCGGGTCTAATGAAAAACTGTTTTTT
CASSRGTGVGSNEKLFF
>15|TRBJ2-7|-|-|TRBV5-1
TGCGCCAGCAGCTTGGTCGGGGGATTTAACTACGAGCAGTACTTC
CASSLVGGFNYEQYF
>17|TRBJ2-3|-|TRBD2|TRBV9
TGTGCCAGCAGCGTAGCCCCCCTAGCGGGGGGGCAAGATACGCAGTATTTT
CASSVAPLAGGQDTQYF
>16|TRBJ2-1|-|TRBD1|TRBV27
TGTGCCAGCAGTTTATTTGAGGGACAGGGATCGATTGAGCAGTTCTTC
CASSLFEGQGSIEQFF
>14|TRBJ2-7|-|TRBD1|TRBV3-1/TRBV3-2
TGTGCCAGCAGCCAAGGAGCAGGGGGCGACGAGCAGTACTTC
CASSQGAGGDEQYF
>16|TRBJ1-3|-|TRBD1|TRBV10-3
TGTGCCATCAGTGGGGGACAGGGAGTGGCTGGAAACACCATATATTTT
CAISGGQGVAGNTIYF
>20|TRBJ1-4|once|TRBD1|TRBV27
TGTGCCAGCAGTTTATATTCGCCAGGGGGCAGCCCTGCAACTAATGAAAAACTGTTTTTT
CASSLYSPGGSPATNEKLFF
>15|TRBJ1-3|-|-|TRBV9
TGTGCCAGCAGCGCTTCGACAGCCTCTGGAAACACCATATATTTT
CASSASTASGNTIYF
>14|TRBJ2-7|-|-|TRBV5-1
TGCGCCAGCAGCTTGAAAGGGGCGGACTACGAGCAGTACTTC
CASSLKGADYEQYF
>14|TRBJ2-7|-|TRBD2|TRBV27
TGTGCCAGCAGTTGGGTAGCGGGGGCCCAAGAGCAGTACTTC
CASSWVAGAQEQYF
>16|TRBJ2-6|once|-|TRBV27
TGTGCCAGCAGTTTAGATCGGCGGGTTGGGGCCAACGTCCTGACTTTC
CASSLDRRVGANVLTF
>16|TRBJ1-2|-|-|TRBV6-5
TGTGCCAGCAGTTACTCGAGATCCAGGGAACAGGGTGGCTACACCTTC
CASSYSRSREQGGYTF